This TCR beta chain was identified in a study of control samples from healthy donors and cancer patients. TCRdb keeps only in-frame clones here, not all; method: immunoSEQ multiplex PCR. The sample gives over 30,000 clones, 70% to 90% of which show up once; roughly 1.5% is in the top ten. Trimming shortened V by 6 bases and J by 4 bases, and 18 bases separated the two germline ends. The CDR3 is 15 amino acids. Germline assignment: CDR1 ENHRY and CDR2 SYGVKD. This TCR was sampled from a woman between 40 and 55 years old with lung cancer. V and J are TRBV10-3 and TRBJ1-1; no clear D. Sequencing was performed on PBMCs. The CDR3 nucleotides read TGTGCCATCAGGGGGTCCGTCGTGGGAGGCACTGAAGCTTTCTTT. This encodes CAIRGSVVGGTEAFF.